This T cell receptor (beta chain) emerged from a study of cytomegalovirus exposure and HLA in healthy donors. The study, taken as a whole, reports: Previously analyzed data showed that most TCR beta V segments were productive at a frequency of about 87% or about 30%. Later analysis indicated greater clonal expansion among HLA-associated TCR beta chains than among equally common other chains. In vitro experiments confirmed that a few CMV-associated chains were specific for CMV antigens.

Trimming stripped 1 base from V and 0 bases from J, with 13 bases between. The CDR3 is made up of 17 amino acids. Germline assignment: CDR1 SGHVS and CDR2 FQNEAQ. About this clone: What it binds is unknown.

A multiplex PCR was run with 60 Vbeta primers and 13 Jbeta primers. Repertoires were generated with immunoSEQ multiplex PCR, while TCRdb's copy carries only in-frame clones and drops some. The top ten clones hold roughly 8.4% of a sample with about 98,000 clones, about 76% of them seen once. The clonotype originates from a human donor in good health. Sequencing was performed on PBMCs. The chain has TRBV7-8 and TRBJ1-5, with D unclear. CDR3 loop: CASSLVSPGLSNQPQHF. The CDR3, as DNA: TGTGCCAGCAGCTTAGTCTCTCCTGGCCTTAGCAATCAGCCCCAGCATTTT.